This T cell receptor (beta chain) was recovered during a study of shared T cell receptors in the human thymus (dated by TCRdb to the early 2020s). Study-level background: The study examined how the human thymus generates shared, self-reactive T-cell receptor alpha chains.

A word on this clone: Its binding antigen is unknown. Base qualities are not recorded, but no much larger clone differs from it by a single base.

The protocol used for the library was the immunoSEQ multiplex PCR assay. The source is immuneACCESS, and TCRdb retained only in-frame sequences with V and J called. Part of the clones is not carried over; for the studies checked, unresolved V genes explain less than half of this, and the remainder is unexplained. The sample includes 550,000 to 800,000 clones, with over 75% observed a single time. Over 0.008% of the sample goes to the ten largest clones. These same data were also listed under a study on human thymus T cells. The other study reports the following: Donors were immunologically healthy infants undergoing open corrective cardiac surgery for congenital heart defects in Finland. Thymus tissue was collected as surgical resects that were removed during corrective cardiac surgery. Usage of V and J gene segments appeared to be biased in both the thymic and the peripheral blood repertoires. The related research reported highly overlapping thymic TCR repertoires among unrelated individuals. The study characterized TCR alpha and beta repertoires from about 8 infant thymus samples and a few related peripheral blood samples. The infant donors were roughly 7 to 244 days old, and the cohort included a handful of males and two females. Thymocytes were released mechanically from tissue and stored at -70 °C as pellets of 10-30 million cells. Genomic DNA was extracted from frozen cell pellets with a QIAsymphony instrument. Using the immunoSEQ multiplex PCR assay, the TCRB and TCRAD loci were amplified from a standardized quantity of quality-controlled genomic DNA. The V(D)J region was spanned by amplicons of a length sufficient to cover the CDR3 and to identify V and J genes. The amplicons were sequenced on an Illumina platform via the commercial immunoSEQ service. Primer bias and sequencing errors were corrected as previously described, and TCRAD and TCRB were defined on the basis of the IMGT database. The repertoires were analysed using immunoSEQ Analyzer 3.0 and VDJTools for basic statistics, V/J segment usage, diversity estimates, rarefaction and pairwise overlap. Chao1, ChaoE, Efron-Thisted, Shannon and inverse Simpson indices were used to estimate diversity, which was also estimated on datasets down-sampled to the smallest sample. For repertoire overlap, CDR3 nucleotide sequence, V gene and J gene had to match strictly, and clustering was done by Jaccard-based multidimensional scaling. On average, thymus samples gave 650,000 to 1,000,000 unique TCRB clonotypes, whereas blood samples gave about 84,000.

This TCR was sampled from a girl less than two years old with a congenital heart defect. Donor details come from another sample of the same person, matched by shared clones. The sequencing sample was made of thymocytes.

Here is the DNA: TGTGCCAGCAGCTCCGAGGGGGCGAGCTCCTACGAGCAGTACTTC. Its protein product is CASSSEGASSYEQYF. The rearrangement combines TRBV11-2 with TRBJ2-7, with 7 middle bases fitting TRBD1. Compared with germline, V lacks 4 bases and J lacks 0 bases; bases without a gene match: 6. The CDR3 runs 15 amino acids, cysteine and phenylalanine included. Only CDR3 DNA is held: 45 bases, read in frame from base 1. CDR1 and CDR2 are drawn from the germline V gene: SGHAT, FQNNGV.